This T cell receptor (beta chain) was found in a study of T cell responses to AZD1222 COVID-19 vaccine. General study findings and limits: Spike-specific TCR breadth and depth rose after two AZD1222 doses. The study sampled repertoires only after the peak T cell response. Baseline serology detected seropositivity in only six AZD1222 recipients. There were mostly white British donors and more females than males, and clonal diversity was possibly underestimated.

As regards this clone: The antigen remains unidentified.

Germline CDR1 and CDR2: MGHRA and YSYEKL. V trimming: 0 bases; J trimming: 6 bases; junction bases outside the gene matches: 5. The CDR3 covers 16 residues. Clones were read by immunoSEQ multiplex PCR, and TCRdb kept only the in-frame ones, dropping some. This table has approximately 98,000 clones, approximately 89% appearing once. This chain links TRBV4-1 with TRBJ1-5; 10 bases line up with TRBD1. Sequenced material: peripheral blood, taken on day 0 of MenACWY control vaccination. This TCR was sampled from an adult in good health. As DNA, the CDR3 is TGCGCCAGCAGCCAAGATGGGGGACAGGGGTTTCAGCCCCAGCATTTT. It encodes CASSQDGGQGFQPQHF.